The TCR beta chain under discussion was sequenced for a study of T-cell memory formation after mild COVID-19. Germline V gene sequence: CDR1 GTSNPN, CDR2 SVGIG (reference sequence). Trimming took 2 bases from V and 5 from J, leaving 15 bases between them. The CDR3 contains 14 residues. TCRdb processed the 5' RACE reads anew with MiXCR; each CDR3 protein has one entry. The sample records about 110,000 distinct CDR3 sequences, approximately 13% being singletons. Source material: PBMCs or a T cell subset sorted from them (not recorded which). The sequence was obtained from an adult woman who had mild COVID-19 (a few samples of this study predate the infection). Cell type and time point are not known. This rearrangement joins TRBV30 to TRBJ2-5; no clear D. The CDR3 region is CAWSPSVGWETQYF. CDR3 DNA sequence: TGTGCCTGGAGTCCTTCCGTGGGGTGGGAGACCCAGTACTTC.